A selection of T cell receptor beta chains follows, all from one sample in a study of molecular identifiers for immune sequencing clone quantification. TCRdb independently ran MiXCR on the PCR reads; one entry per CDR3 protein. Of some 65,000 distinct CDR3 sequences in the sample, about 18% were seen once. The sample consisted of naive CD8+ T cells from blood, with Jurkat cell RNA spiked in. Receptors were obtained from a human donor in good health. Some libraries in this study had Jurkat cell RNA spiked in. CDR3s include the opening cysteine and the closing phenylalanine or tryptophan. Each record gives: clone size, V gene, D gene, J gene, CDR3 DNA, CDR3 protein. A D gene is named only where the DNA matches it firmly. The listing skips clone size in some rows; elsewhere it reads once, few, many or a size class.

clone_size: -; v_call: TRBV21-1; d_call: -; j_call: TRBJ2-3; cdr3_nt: TGTGCCAGCAGCAAAGGTGAGGGACAAAGGGGATCAGATACGCAGTATTTT; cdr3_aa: CASSKGEGQRGSDTQYF
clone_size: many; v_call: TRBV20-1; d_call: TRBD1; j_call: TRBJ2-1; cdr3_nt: TGCAGTGCGGCACAGGGGGCAGGATACAATGAGCAGTTCTTC; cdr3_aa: CSAAQGAGYNEQFF
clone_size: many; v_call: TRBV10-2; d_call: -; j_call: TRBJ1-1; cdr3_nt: TGCGCCAGCAGTGAGTCGTGGGGGCAAGTTCGAACTGAAGCTTTCTTT; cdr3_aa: CASSESWGQVRTEAFF
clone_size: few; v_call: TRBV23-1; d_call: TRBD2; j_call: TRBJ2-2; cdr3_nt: TGCGCCAGCATTCGCGGGGGGTTTGCCGGGGAGCTGTTTTTT; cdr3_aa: CASIRGGFAGELFF
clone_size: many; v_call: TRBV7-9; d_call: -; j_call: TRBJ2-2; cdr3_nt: TGTGCCAGCAGCTTACCGGGACTGATCAACACCGGGGAGCTGTTTTTT; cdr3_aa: CASSLPGLINTGELFF
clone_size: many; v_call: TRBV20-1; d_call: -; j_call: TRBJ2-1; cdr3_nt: TGCAGTGCCCCCGGGGGCGTCCGTAGGTCCTACAATGAGCAGTTCTTC; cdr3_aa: CSAPGGVRRSYNEQFF
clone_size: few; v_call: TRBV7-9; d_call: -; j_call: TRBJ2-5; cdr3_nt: TGTGCCAGCAGCGCCGCGGGACACCAAGAGACCCAGTACTTC; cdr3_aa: CASSAAGHQETQYF
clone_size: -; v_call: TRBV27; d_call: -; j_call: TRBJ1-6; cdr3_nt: TGTGCCAGCAGTTTCCGAGGAGATAATTCACCCCTCCACTTT; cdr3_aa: CASSFRGDNSPLHF
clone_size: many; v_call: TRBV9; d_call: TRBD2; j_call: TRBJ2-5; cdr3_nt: TGTGCCAGCAGCACCCCTAGCGGGCCCTCGGAGACCCAGTACTTC; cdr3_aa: CASSTPSGPSETQYF
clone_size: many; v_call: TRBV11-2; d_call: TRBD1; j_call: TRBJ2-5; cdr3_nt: TGTGCCAGCAGCTTAGGGACAGGGGGGGCCCAGTACTTC; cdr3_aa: CASSLGTGGAQYF
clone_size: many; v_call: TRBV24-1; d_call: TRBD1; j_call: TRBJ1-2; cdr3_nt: TGTGCCACCAGTCCCACAGGGGTTTTCTATGGCTACACCTTC; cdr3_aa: CATSPTGVFYGYTF
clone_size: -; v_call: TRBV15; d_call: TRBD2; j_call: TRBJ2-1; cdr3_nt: TGTGCCACCAGCGTAGCGGGACCTGGGGATGAGCAGTTCTTC; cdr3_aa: CATSVAGPGDEQFF
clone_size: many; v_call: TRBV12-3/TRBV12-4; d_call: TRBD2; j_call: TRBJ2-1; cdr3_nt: TGTGCCAGCAGTTTCCCTAGCGGGAAGTTAGGTGAGCAGTTCTTC; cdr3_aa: CASSFPSGKLGEQFF
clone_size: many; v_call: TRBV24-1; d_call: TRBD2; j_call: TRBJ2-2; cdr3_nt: TGTGCCACCAGTGACCGGACTAGCGGGACGGGTACCGGGGAGCTGTTTTTT; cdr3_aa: CATSDRTSGTGTGELFF
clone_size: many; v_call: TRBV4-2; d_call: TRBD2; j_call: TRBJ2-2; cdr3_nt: TGTGCCAGCAGCCAAGAGCTAGCGGGAGAGGCCGGGGAGCTGTTTTTT; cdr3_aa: CASSQELAGEAGELFF
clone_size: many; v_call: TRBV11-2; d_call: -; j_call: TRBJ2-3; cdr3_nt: TGTGCCAGCAGAGGGACCGTGAGGAATACGCAGTATTTT; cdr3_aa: CASRGTVRNTQYF
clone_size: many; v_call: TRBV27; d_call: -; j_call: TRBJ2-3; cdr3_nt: TGTGCCAGCAGTCCTCGGATCTCGTTGGGTATTCGCACAGATACGCAGTATTTT; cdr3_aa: CASSPRISLGIRTDTQYF
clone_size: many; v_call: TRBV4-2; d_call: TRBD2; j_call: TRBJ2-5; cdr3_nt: TGTGCCAGCAGCCAAGCAGGACTAGCGGGAGAAGAGACCCAGTACTTC; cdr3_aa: CASSQAGLAGEETQYF
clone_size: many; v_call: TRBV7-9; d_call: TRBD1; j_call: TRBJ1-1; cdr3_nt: TGTGCCAGCAGCTTGGGACAGGGATTGATGAACACTGAAGCTTTCTTT; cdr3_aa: CASSLGQGLMNTEAFF
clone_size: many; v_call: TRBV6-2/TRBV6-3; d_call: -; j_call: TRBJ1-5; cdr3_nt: TGTGCCAGCAGTTACTCGGACAGATATAGCAATCAGCCCCAGCATTTT; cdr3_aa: CASSYSDRYSNQPQHF
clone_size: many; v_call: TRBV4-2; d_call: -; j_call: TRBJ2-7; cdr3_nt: TGTGCCAGCAGCCAAGTAGCACAGGGCGTAGACTACGAGCAGTACTTC; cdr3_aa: CASSQVAQGVDYEQYF
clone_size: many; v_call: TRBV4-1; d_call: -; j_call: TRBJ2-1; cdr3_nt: TGCGCCAGCAGCGAAGATCCGGGACTCGTCTACAATGAGCAGTTCTTC; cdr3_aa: CASSEDPGLVYNEQFF
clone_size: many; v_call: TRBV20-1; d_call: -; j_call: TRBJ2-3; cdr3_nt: TGCAGTGCTGCGCAGGGACCCCCTAGCAGAGATACGCAGTATTTT; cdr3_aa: CSAAQGPPSRDTQYF
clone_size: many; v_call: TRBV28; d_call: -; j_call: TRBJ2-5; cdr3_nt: TGTGCCAGCAGTCCGTTTGTAGGGGGTAGCCAAGAGACCCAGTACTTC; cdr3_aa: CASSPFVGGSQETQYF
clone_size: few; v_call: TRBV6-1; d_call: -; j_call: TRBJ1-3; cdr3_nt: TGTGCCAGCAGTGAACTGGGGGGGACTGGAAACACCATATATTTT; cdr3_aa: CASSELGGTGNTIYF
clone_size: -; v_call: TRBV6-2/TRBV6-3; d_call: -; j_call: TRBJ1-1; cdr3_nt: TGTGCCAGCAGTTACTCGAACAGGGTGAACACTGAGGCCCTCTTT; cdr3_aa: CASSYSNRVNTEALF
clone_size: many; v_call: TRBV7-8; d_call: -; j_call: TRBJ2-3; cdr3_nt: TGTGCCAGCAGCTTATTTCCGAGAGATACGCAGTATTTT; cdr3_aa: CASSLFPRDTQYF
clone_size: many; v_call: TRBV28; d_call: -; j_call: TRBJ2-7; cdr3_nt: TGTGCCAGCAGTTTATCCGGGACGGGTGTTGAGCAGTACTTC; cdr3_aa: CASSLSGTGVEQYF
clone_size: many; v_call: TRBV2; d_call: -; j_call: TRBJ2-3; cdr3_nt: TGTGCCAGCGCCGACCCGACCAGGGGTGCGCAGTATTTT; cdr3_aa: CASADPTRGAQYF
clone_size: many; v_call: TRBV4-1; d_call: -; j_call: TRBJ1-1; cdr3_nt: TGCGCCAGCAGCCAAGAGGGGGTTCTCTCGACTGAAGCTTTCTTT; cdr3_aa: CASSQEGVLSTEAFF
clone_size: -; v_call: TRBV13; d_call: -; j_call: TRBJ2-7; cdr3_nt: TGTGCCAGCAGCTACACAGGTGAACAAAACACCTACGAGCAGTACTTC; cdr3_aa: CASSYTGEQNTYEQYF
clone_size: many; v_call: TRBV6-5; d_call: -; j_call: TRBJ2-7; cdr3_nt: TGTGCCAGCAGTTACTCAGGACAGTACGGGCAGTACTTC; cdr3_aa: CASSYSGQYGQYF
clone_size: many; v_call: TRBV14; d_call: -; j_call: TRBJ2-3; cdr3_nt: TGTGCCAGCAGCCAAGAAGGTCCGGGGGGCCACACAGATACGCAGTATTTT; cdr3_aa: CASSQEGPGGHTDTQYF
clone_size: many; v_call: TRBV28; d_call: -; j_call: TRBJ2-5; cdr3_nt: TGTGCCAGCAGTTTGGGGTTTGTGGAGACCCAGTACTTC; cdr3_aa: CASSLGFVETQYF
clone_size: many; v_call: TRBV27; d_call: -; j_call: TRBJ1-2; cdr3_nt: TGTGCCAGCAGTCAAAAGACAGGAAACCACTATGGCTACACCTTC; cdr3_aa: CASSQKTGNHYGYTF
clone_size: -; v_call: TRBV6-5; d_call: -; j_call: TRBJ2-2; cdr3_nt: TGTGCCAGCAGTTACGGTGGTACAGGGTGGTCCGGGGAGCTGTTTTTT; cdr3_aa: CASSYGGTGWSGELFF
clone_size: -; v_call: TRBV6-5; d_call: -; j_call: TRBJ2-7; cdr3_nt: TGTGCCAGCAGTTACGGGGGATCCACCTACGAGCAGTACTTC; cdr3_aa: CASSYGGSTYEQYF
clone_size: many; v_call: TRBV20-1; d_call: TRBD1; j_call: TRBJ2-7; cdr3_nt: TGCAGTGCTCTGATACCCCGGACAGGGGTTACCTACGAGCAGTACTTC; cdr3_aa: CSALIPRTGVTYEQYF
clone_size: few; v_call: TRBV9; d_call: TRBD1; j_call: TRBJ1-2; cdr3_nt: TGTGCCAGCAGCGTAGGGACAGGGGACGGCTACACCTTC; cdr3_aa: CASSVGTGDGYTF
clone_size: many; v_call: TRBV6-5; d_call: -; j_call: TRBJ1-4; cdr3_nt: TGTGCCAGCAGTTACTCGGGGGAAAAACTGTTTTTT; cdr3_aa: CASSYSGEKLFF
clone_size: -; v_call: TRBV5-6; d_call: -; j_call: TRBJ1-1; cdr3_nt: TGTGCCAGCAGCTTTTGTGTGTTAACTGAAGCTTTCTTT; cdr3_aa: CASSFCVLTEAFF
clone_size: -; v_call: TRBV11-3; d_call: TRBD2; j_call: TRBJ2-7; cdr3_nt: TGTGCCAGCAGCCCACTAGCGGGAATGAGCTCCTACGAGCAGTACTTC; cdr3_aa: CASSPLAGMSSYEQYF
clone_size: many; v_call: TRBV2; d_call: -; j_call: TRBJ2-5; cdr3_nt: TGTGCCAGCAGCGTCACTAGCACCCAACCTCAAGAGACCCAGTACTTC; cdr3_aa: CASSVTSTQPQETQYF
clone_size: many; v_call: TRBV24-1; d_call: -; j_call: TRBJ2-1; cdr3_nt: TGTGCCACCAGTGGGCTCGGAGACAATGAGCAGTTCTTC; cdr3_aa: CATSGLGDNEQFF
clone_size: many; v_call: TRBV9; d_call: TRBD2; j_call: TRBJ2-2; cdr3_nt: TGTGCCAGCAGCCCGCAGACTAGCGCTACCGGGGAGCTGTTTTTT; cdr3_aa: CASSPQTSATGELFF
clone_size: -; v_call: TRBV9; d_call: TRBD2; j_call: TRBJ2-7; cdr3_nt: TGTGCCAGCAGCGCGCGGCTCGGGACTATCCTATACGAGCAGTACTTC; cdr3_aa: CASSARLGTILYEQYF